This T cell receptor (beta chain) was obtained from a study of blood T cells in healthy people across ages. From germline, CDR1 is LGHNA and CDR2 YSLEER. The CDR3 consists of 14 residues. V shed 4 bases and J shed 4 bases, with 11 bases lying between them. The use of a sample-barcoded 5' primer and a J-beta primer mix characterized a second PCR of roughly 7 to 12 cycles. One entry per CDR3 protein results from TCRdb running MiXCR on the 5' RACE reads. In the table there are about 800,000 distinct CDR3 sequences, roughly 25% of which are singletons. The same sample was also used in a study of T cells of mothers and their children.

This receptor was obtained from a boy aged 5-17 years in good health. The sequenced sample was blood. The chain joins TRBV4-3 to TRBJ2-1; D may be TRBD1 (6 bases). In DNA form, the CDR3 reads TGCGCCAGCAGCCTCAGGACAGCTTACAATGAGCAGTTCTTC. Translating it yields CASSLRTAYNEQFF.